These T cell receptor beta chains were read from a single sample in a study of vaccination and CD4 T cells after COVID-19. MiXCR, run by TCRdb on the PCR reads, gives a single entry per CDR3 protein. The data hold tens of thousands of distinct CDR3 sequences, with under 40% observed a single time. Their antigens remain unidentified. The sequences come from CD4+ T cells from blood, cultured in vitro, collected about 7 months after SARS-CoV-2 vaccination. The source is a human donor who had recovered from COVID-19. Both conserved end residues are part of each CDR3. D genes are given only for firm matches. Clone size is given for some rows only: seen once, a few or many times, or a class if the clone is expanded.

D gene,clone size,V gene,J gene,CDR3 protein,CDR3 DNA
NA,medium-sized,TRBV20-1,TRBJ2-7,CSARDLGPQGPTYEQYF,TGCAGTGCTAGAGATCTTGGCCCGCAGGGGCCGACCTACGAGCAGTACTTC
NA,few,TRBV6-5,TRBJ2-7,CASSYDIREQYF,TGTGCCAGCAGTTACGATATCCGCGAGCAGTACTTC
TRBD2,NA,TRBV4-3,TRBJ2-5,CASSQVGGLQETQYF,TGCGCCAGCAGCCAAGTGGGAGGGCTTCAAGAGACCCAGTACTTC
TRBD2,once,TRBV5-4,TRBJ2-1,CASSPAGWTSGRGTNNEQFF,TGTGCCAGCAGCCCCGCAGGTTGGACTAGCGGGAGAGGAACGAACAATGAGCAGTTCTTC
NA,few,TRBV7-9,TRBJ2-3,CASTRFMAEYTDTQYF,TGTGCCAGCACGAGGTTTATGGCGGAGTACACAGATACGCAGTATTTT
NA,NA,TRBV29-1,TRBJ1-2,CSVDGGDGYTF,TGCAGCGTTGATGGGGGGGATGGCTACACCTTC
NA,NA,TRBV7-2,TRBJ2-3,CASSFLVNPYTDTQYF,TGTGCCAGCAGCTTCCTAGTGAACCCTTACACAGATACGCAGTATTTT
TRBD1,NA,TRBV6-1,TRBJ2-1,CASSRGQTYNEQFF,TGTGCCAGCAGTCGGGGACAGACCTACAATGAGCAGTTCTTC
NA,once,TRBV20-1,TRBJ2-7,CSARPPGAYEQYF,TGCAGTGCTAGGCCCCCAGGTGCCTACGAGCAGTACTTC
NA,NA,TRBV28,TRBJ2-5,CASSYTIREIGQETQYF,TGTGCCAGCAGCTACACTATCCGAGAGATCGGACAAGAGACCCAGTACTTC
NA,few,TRBV7-8,TRBJ2-1,CASSLARDGTEQFF,TGTGCCAGCAGCTTAGCAAGGGACGGCACTGAGCAGTTCTTC
NA,NA,TRBV28,TRBJ1-2,CASSWRTAGYGYTF,TGTGCCAGCAGTTGGCGGACAGCCGGGTATGGCTACACCTTC
NA,NA,TRBV10-2,TRBJ2-7,CASSEGGLEQYF,TGCGCCAGCAGTGAGGGGGGTCTCGAGCAGTACTTC
NA,few,TRBV20-1,TRBJ2-1,CSAVRNGRGYNEQFF,TGCAGTGCCGTCCGTAACGGGAGAGGGTACAATGAGCAGTTCTTC
TRBD2,NA,TRBV6-5,TRBJ2-1,CASSYSGTSDYNEQFF,TGTGCCAGCAGTTACTCCGGGACTAGCGACTACAATGAGCAGTTCTTC
NA,few,TRBV10-3,TRBJ2-7,CAISERQYEQYF,TGTGCCATCAGTGAGAGGCAATACGAGCAGTACTTC
TRBD2,few,TRBV7-9,TRBJ2-3,CASSLALAANSDTQYF,TGTGCCAGCAGCTTAGCTCTAGCGGCCAACTCAGATACGCAGTATTTT
TRBD1,NA,TRBV28,TRBJ2-3,CASTMGQGSVDTQYF,TGTGCCAGCACTATGGGACAGGGGTCGGTGGATACGCAGTATTTT
TRBD1,few,TRBV6-1,TRBJ1-5,CASSKAQGAGSNQPQHF,TGTGCCAGCAGTAAAGCCCAGGGGGCTGGCAGCAATCAGCCCCAGCATTTT
NA,NA,TRBV5-4,TRBJ2-1,CASSLGGRNNEQFF,TGTGCCAGCAGCTTGGGTGGCAGGAACAATGAGCAGTTCTTC
NA,NA,TRBV21-1,TRBJ2-7,CASSKAPLLAGVVEQYF,TGTGCCAGCAGCAAAGCTCCTCTACTAGCGGGAGTTGTAGAGCAGTACTTC
NA,few,TRBV5-4,TRBJ2-7,CASSLWGRVGYEQYF,TGTGCCAGCAGCTTGTGGGGCAGGGTTGGGTACGAGCAGTACTTC
NA,NA,TRBV7-9,TRBJ2-6,CASSLYPLDRANVLTF,TGTGCCAGCAGCTTATATCCACTCGACAGGGCCAACGTCCTGACTTTC
TRBD2,NA,TRBV7-8,TRBJ2-5,CASSSLAGGETQYF,TGTGCCAGCAGCTCCCTAGCGGGAGGAGAGACCCAGTACTTC
NA,few,TRBV7-8,TRBJ2-3,CASSLGTPTDTQYF,TGTGCCAGCAGCTTAGGGACTCCCACAGATACGCAGTATTTT
TRBD2,NA,TRBV20-1,TRBJ2-1,CSANPGLAGATYNEQFF,TGCAGTGCAAACCCCGGACTAGCGGGGGCTACCTACAATGAGCAGTTCTTC
TRBD1,NA,TRBV2,TRBJ1-2,CASRAGQVYGYTF,TGTGCCAGCAGAGCGGGACAGGTCTATGGCTACACCTTC
NA,NA,TRBV2,TRBJ2-1,CASSLSGRDEQFF,TGTGCCAGCTCCCTTTCGGGGCGCGATGAGCAGTTCTTC
NA,NA,TRBV29-1,TRBJ1-3,CSVTKRRLGDTIYF,TGCAGCGTTACCAAGAGGAGGTTAGGGGACACCATATATTTT
NA,few,TRBV7-9,TRBJ1-2,CASSLAGGAGDYGYTF,TGTGCCAGCAGCTTAGCGGGGGGAGCGGGGGACTATGGCTACACCTTC
TRBD2,NA,TRBV7-8,TRBJ2-3,CASSLAWVGLSTDTQYF,TGTGCCAGCAGCTTAGCTTGGGTGGGACTAAGCACAGATACGCAGTATTTT
NA,NA,TRBV20-1,TRBJ2-3,CSAPRAETSTDTQYF,TGCAGTGCTCCTAGAGCGGAAACCAGCACAGATACGCAGTATTTT
TRBD2,few,TRBV20-1,TRBJ2-5,CSASQSGGWDQETQYF,TGCAGTGCTAGCCAGTCGGGGGGATGGGACCAAGAGACCCAGTACTTC
NA,NA,TRBV7-3,TRBJ2-3,CASSPYGVADTQYF,TGTGCCAGCAGCCCATATGGGGTTGCAGATACGCAGTATTTT
TRBD1,NA,TRBV10-3,TRBJ2-7,CAISGPISTGGSSYAYEQYF,TGTGCCATCAGTGGCCCCATTTCGACAGGGGGCAGTTCCTACGCCTACGAGCAGTACTTC
TRBD1,NA,TRBV29-1,TRBJ1-2,CSAVTGAGDYGYTF,TGCAGCGCCGTTACAGGGGCAGGAGACTATGGCTACACCTTC
NA,NA,TRBV20-1,TRBJ1-1,CSASDPRKMNTEAFF,TGCAGTGCTAGTGATCCCAGGAAGATGAACACTGAAGCTTTCTTT
TRBD1,NA,TRBV6-1,TRBJ1-2,CASRRTGGIHTF,TGTGCCAGCAGACGGACAGGGGGCATCCACACCTTC
TRBD2,NA,TRBV29-1,TRBJ2-7,CSASRGSHSYEQYF,TGCAGCGCATCGCGGGGGTCCCACTCCTACGAGCAGTACTTC
TRBD2,NA,TRBV20-1,TRBJ2-7,CSALVTPGLAAEGEQYF,TGCAGTGCTTTAGTTACCCCGGGACTAGCGGCCGAGGGGGAGCAGTACTTC
NA,NA,TRBV28,TRBJ2-7,CASSRGWIRSPQFYEQYF,TGTGCCAGCAGCCGAGGGTGGATCAGGAGCCCACAATTCTACGAGCAGTACTTC
NA,NA,TRBV29-1,TRBJ2-5,CSGRGISQETQYF,TGCAGCGGCAGAGGGATATCCCAAGAGACCCAGTACTTC
NA,few,TRBV7-9,TRBJ1-6,CASSLVYLGADNSPLHF,TGTGCCAGCAGCTTAGTGTATCTTGGCGCAGATAATTCACCCCTCCACTTT